The clone carrying this T cell receptor beta chain has a count of ten or more. Its matching antigen is unknown. Germline V gene lookup returns CDR1 KGHSH and CDR2 LQKENI. The CDR3 runs 12 residues. V lost 2 bases and J 7 bases, leaving 8 bases between the germline ends. Original analysis: Construction of a distant-metastasis classifier for papillary thyroid cancer relied on CDR3 differences across clinicopathological groups. TCRdb re-clonotyped the PCR reads via MiXCR. V and J calls and clone size were set by TCRdb, not the authors. This table holds about 32,000 clones, around 25% found once. This sample was included in a study of metastatic and nonmetastatic thyroid tumors. Study overall: Where malignant and benign thyroid patients were concerned, repertoires were compared across blood and tumor or nodule tissue. Study outcomes and limitations: For both blood and tumor, malignant thyroid tumors reportedly showed significantly higher TCR beta diversity than benign nodules did.

Thyroid surgery was performed in patients who had received no treatment beforehand. Sequencing used blood. The chain recombines TRBV18 with TRBJ1-2; D call uncertain. The receptor was derived from a female donor with papillary thyroid cancer or a benign thyroid nodule (not recorded which). Some clones in this sample may be carry-over from other donors' samples. The CDR3 reads CASSPEGFGYTF. The CDR3 DNA reads as TGTGCCAGCTCACCAGAAGGGTTTGGCTACACCTTC.